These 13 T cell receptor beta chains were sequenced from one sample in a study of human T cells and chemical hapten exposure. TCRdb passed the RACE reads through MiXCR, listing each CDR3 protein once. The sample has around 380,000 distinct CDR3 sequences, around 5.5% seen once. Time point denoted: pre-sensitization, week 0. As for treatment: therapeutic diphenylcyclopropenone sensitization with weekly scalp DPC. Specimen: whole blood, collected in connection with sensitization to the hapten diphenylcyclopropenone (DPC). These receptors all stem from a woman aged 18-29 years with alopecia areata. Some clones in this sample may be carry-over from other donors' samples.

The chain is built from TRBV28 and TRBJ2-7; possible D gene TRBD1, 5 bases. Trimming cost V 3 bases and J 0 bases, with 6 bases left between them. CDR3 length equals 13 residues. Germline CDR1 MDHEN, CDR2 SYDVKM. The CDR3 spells CASSFQGSYEQYF. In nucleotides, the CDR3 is TGTGCCAGCAGTTTTCAGGGCTCCTACGAGCAGTACTTC.

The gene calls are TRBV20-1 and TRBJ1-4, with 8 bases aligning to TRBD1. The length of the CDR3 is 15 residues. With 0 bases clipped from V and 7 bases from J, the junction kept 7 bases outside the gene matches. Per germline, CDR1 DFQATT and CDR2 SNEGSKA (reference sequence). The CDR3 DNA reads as TGCAGTGCTAGAGATCCGGGACAGGCCCCTGAAAAACTGTTTTTT. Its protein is CSARDPGQAPEKLFF.

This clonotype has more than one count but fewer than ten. The CDR3 sequence: CAISEAWGAGADTQYF. The CDR3 DNA follows: TGTGCCATCAGTGAGGCCTGGGGGGCTGGGGCAGATACGCAGTATTTT. V is TRBV10-3 and J is TRBJ2-3; perhaps D is TRBD1 or TRBD2 (6 bases each). The CDR3 is made up of 16 amino acids. Germline loops: CDR1 ENHRY, CDR2 SYGVKD. V was trimmed by 2 bases and J by 4 bases, leaving 16 bases between them.

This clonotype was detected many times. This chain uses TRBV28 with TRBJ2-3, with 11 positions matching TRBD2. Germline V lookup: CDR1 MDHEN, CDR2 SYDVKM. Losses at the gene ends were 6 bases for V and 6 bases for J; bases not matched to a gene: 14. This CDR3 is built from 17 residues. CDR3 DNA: TGTGCCAGCAGCTACCTTCAGACGACTAGCGGGGCCGATACGCAGTATTTT. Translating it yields CASSYLQTTSGADTQYF.

The DNA of the CDR3 is TGCAGCGTGAGCGGGGGTTCGGCCGGGGAGCTGTTTTTT. Translation gives CSVSGGSAGELFF. V usage is TRBV29-1 and J usage is TRBJ2-2; 8 bases are a match to TRBD2. Germline values: CDR1 SQVTM, CDR2 ANQGSEA. Trimming cost V 6 bases and J 6 bases; bases outside gene matches: 6. The CDR3 totals 13 residues.

The DNA for the CDR3 is TGTGCCAGCAGGCAAGCGGGGGGCCTCGCAGATACGCAGTATTTT. Translated: CASRQAGGLADTQYF. The chain uses TRBV6-5 and TRBJ2-3; 9 positions agree with TRBD2. The CDR3 has 15 amino acids. CDR1 MNHEY and CDR2 SVGAGI come from the germline V gene. With V trimmed by 6 bases and J by 4 bases, 8 bases remained unmatched.

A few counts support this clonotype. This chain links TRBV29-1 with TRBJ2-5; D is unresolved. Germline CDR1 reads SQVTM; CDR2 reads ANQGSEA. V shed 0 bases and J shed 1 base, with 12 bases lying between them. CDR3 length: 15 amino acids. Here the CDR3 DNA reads TGCAGCGTTGAAGATTTGAAAGAAGCCCAAGAGACCCAGTACTTC. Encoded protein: CSVEDLKEAQETQYF.

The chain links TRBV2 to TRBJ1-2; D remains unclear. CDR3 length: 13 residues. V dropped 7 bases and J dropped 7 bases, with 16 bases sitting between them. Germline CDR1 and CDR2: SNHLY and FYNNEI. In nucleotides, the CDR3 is TGTGCCAGCATATCCCAGAGGGTTGGTGGCTACACCTTC. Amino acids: CASISQRVGGYTF.

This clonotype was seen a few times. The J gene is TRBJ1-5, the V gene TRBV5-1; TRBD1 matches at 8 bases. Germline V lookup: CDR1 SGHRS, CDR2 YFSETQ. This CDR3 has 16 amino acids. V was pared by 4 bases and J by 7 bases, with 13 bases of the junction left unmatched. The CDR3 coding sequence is TGCGCCAGCAGCCCACTACCAGGACAGGGAGGGCAGCCCCAGCATTTT. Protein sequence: CASSPLPGQGGQPQHF.

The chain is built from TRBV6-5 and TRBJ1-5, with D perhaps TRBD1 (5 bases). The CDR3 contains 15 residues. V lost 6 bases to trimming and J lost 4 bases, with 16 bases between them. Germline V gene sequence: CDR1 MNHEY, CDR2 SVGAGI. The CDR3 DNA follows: TGTGCCAGCAGCCCCGGGGGGGTGTTTAATCAGCCCCAGCATTTT. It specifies CASSPGGVFNQPQHF.

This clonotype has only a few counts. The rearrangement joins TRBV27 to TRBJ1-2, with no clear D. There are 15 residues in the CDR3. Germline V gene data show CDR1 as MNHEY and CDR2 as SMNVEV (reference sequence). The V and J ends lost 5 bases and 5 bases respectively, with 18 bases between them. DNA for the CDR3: TGTGCCAGCAGTCTACCCCTTTGGGTTGATTATGGCTACACCTTC. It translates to CASSLPLWVDYGYTF.

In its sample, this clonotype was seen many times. CDR3 DNA sequence: TGCAGTGCTACCGGTGGGGCAGGGCAGCCCCAGCATTTT. Translated: CSATGGAGQPQHF. J is TRBJ1-5 and V is TRBV20-1; perhaps TRBD1 as D (5 bases). CDR1 is DFQATT and CDR2 is SNEGSKA in the germline V gene (reference sequence). The CDR3 extends over 13 amino acids. V was cut by 4 bases and J by 7 bases, with 14 bases left in between.

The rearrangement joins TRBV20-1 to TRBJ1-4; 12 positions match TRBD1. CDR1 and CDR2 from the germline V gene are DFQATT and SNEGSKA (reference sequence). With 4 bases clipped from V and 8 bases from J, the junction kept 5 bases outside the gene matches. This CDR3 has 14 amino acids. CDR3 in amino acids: CSAKGQGAREKLFF. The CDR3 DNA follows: TGCAGTGCTAAGGGACAGGGGGCGAGAGAAAAACTGTTTTTT.